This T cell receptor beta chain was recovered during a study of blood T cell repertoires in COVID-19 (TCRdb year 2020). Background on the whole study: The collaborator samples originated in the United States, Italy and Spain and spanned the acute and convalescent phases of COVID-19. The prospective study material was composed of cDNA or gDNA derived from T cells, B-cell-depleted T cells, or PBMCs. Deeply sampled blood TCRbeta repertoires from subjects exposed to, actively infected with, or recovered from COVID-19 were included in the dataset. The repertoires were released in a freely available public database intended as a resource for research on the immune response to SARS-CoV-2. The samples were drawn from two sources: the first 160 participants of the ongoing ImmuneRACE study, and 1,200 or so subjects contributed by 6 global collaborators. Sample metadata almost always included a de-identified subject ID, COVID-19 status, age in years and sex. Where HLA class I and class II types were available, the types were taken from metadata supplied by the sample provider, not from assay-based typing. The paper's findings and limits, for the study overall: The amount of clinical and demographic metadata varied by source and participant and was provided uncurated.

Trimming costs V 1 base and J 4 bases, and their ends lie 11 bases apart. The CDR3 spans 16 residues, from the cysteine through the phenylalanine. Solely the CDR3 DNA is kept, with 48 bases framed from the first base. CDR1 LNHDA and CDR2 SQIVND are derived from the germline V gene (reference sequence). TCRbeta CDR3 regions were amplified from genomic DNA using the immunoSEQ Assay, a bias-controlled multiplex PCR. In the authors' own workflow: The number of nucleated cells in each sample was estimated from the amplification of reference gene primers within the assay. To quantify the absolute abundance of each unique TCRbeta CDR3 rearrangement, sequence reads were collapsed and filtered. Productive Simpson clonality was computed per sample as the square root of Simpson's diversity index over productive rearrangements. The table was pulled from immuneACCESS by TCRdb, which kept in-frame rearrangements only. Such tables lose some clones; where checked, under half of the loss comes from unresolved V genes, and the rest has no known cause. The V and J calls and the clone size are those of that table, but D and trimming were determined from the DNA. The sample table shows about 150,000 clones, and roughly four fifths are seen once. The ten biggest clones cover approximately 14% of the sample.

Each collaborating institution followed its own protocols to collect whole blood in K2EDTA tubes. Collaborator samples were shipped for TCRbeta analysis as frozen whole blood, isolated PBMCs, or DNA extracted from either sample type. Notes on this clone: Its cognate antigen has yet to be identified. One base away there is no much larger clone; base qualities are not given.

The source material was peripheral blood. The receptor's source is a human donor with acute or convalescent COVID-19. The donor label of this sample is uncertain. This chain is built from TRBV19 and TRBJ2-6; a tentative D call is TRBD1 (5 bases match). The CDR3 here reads CASSIVSGNGANVLTF. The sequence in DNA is TGTGCCAGTAGTATAGTTTCAGGGAACGGGGCCAACGTCCTGACTTTC.